This TCR beta chain was sequenced in a study of T cell changes during pregnancy in multiple sclerosis. CDR3 length: 17 residues. Germline lookup yields CDR1 SGDLS and CDR2 YYNGEE. Trimming left V 3 bases short and J 0 bases short, with 13 bases between. The method was immunoSEQ multiplex PCR; TCRdb's version includes in-frame clones alone and lacks a portion of them. This sample has about 80,000 clones, with roughly 91% found just once. The sequence came from a female donor in good health, enrolled as a control in a pregnancy study. The sequenced sample was peripheral blood, obtained after pregnancy. The V gene is TRBV9, the J gene TRBJ1-6; D is perhaps TRBD1 (5 bases). CDR3 amino acids: CASSGRDWSSYNSPLHF. CDR3 in DNA: TGTGCCAGCAGCGGCCGGGACTGGAGCTCCTATAATTCACCCCTCCACTTT.